These 4 T cell receptor beta chains were sequenced from one sample in a study of blood T cell repertoires in COVID-19. TCRdb's copy holds only in-frame clones and misses some; the assay was immunoSEQ multiplex PCR. The data show 110,000 to 150,000 clones, about 80% seen once. Material for sequencing was peripheral blood. The source is a man between 65 and 85 years old who had recovered from COVID-19.

The chain has TRBV10-2 and TRBJ1-2; 8 bases line up with TRBD1. The CDR3 runs 13 residues. Germline assignment: CDR1 WSHSY and CDR2 SAAADI. V was clipped by 7 bases and J by 8 bases; unmatched bases: 9. The chain's CDR3 is CASTLGQGWGYTF. The CDR3 coding sequence is TGCGCCAGCACTTTAGGACAGGGATGGGGCTACACCTTC.

The chain has TRBV7-2 and TRBJ2-7; D possibly corresponds to TRBD1 (6 bases). Trimming took off 5 bases at V and 0 bases at J, with 26 bases between the two ends. The CDR3 is made up of 19 amino acids. Germline V lookup: CDR1 SGHTA, CDR2 FQGNSA. For the CDR3, the DNA is TGTGCCAGCAGCCCAGGGGTCTGGAACAGACTTCAGACCTCCTACGAGCAGTACTTC. It translates to CASSPGVWNRLQTSYEQYF.

The rearrangement uses TRBV4-3 and TRBJ2-3; weak D call: TRBD1 (5 bases). The V and J ends lost 3 bases and 3 bases respectively, with 22 bases between them. This CDR3 spans 18 amino acids. CDR1 is LGHNA and CDR2 is YSLEER in the germline V gene. The CDR3 DNA reads as TGCGCCAGCAGCCAGGTAGTCGTAGGGGAATCGGTGACAGATACGCAGTATTTT. Translating gives CASSQVVVGESVTDTQYF.

The chain recombines TRBV5-1 with TRBJ2-1; D gene uncertain. CDR1 and CDR2 (germline): SGHRS, YFSETQ. Trimming left V 4 bases short and J 5 bases short, with 13 bases between. The CDR3 extends over 14 amino acids. The CDR3 nucleotides are TGCGCCAGCAGCCGTCCGGGTCGGGACAATGAGCAGTTCTTC. Its translation: CASSRPGRDNEQFF. The variable domain in full, completed from reference TRBV5-1 and TRBJ2-1, reads KAGVTQTPRYLIKTRGQQVTLSCSPISGHRSVSWYQQTPGQGLQFLFEYFSETQRNKGNFPGRFSGRQFSNSRSEMNVSTLELGDSALYLCASSRPGRDNEQFFGPGTRLTVL.